Below, 28 T cell receptor beta chains from the same sample are listed, as sequenced in a study of breast tumors, draining lymph nodes, adjacent tissues (TCRdb year 2016). Library generation was performed with multiplex PCR. For sequencing, an Illumina HiSeq 2000 was employed. TCRdb applied fastp at Q25 and MiXCR to the public reads, then kept only in-frame beta chains. Every entry covers one CDR3 protein and lists the most common genes and DNA from its rows. Within this sample are approximately 89,000 distinct CDR3 sequences, with more than 25% of them counted one time only. The ten largest clonotypes hold 8% to 9% of the sample. The axillary draining lymph nodes of breast cancer patients were the source of the lymph node samples. Sequenced material: axillary lymph node tissue. The receptors originated from a female donor with breast cancer. Some clones in this sample may be carry-over from other donors' samples.

This clonotype was observed at least ten times. The chain is built from TRBV5-1 and TRBJ2-7; TRBD2 matches 11 bases. V shed 3 bases and J 6 bases; nucleotides not matched to a gene: 11. The CDR3 has 16 amino acids. Per germline, CDR1 SGHRS and CDR2 YFSETQ. This chain's CDR3 is CASSWTTSGRTAEQYF. CDR3 in DNA: TGCGCCAGCAGCTGGACTACTAGCGGGAGAACAGCCGAGCAGTACTTC.

This clonotype was counted at least ten times. The chain combines TRBV6-1 with TRBJ1-6; weak D call: TRBD1 (5 bases). Germline V CDR1 and CDR2: MNHNS, SASEGT. The CDR3 consists of 16 residues. Trimming cost V 4 bases and J 7 bases, with 17 bases left between them. Here the CDR3 DNA reads TGTGCCAGCAGTGTGAGGGGATCGACAGTAAATTCACCCCTCCACTTT. Protein: CASSVRGSTVNSPLHF.

This clonotype was counted many times. V gene TRBV29-1 combines with J gene TRBJ1-2; TRBD1 might be the D (6 bases). Germline CDR1 is SQVTM and CDR2 is ANQGSEA. The CDR3 length is 16 residues. Trimming cost V 4 bases and J 4 bases, with 22 bases left between them. CDR3 nucleotides: TGCAGCGTTGTGTTGGGGGCAGGTAACTCCCTCTATGGCTACACCTTC. Amino acid sequence: CSVVLGAGNSLYGYTF.

The chain employs TRBV29-1 and TRBJ1-5; the D gene is possibly TRBD1 (5 bases). CDR1 SQVTM and CDR2 ANQGSEA come from the germline V gene. The CDR3 totals 14 residues. With 6 bases removed from V and 3 bases from J, the gap between germline ends came to 15 bases. In DNA form, the CDR3 reads TGCAGCGTACCCGGGACCGAGTCCAATCAGCCCCAGCATTTT. Translated, it gives CSVPGTESNQPQHF.

This clonotype was observed many times. The chain combines TRBV9 with TRBJ2-1; tentative D call: TRBD2 (5 bases). CDR3 length: 15 amino acids. Deletions cut 4 bases from V and 0 bases from J, with 11 bases between. The germline V gene has CDR1 SGDLS and CDR2 YYNGEE. The CDR3 protein is CASSMDSSSYNEQFF. CDR3 DNA sequence: TGTGCCAGCAGCATGGACTCGAGCTCCTACAATGAGCAGTTCTTC.

This chain joins TRBV11-3 and TRBJ1-1, with D perhaps matching TRBD1 (5 bases). The germline CDR1 and CDR2 sequences are SGHNT and YENEEA. Trimming cost V 5 bases and J 11 bases, with 15 bases left between them. This CDR3 contains 12 residues. The CDR3 coding sequence is TGTGCCAGCAGCCCGACAGAGCAGGACGCTTTCTTT. Amino acids: CASSPTEQDAFF.

This clonotype has at least ten counts. The chain uses TRBV6-1 and TRBJ1-2; D ambiguous. The V end was cut by 7 bases, the J end by 8 bases, with 20 bases between. Per germline, CDR1 MNHNS and CDR2 SASEGT. There are 14 residues in the CDR3. CDR3 in amino acids: CASIPERWGWGYTF. The CDR3, as DNA: TGTGCCAGCATACCCGAAAGGTGGGGATGGGGCTACACCTTC.

This clonotype was seen ten or more times. The chain joins TRBV14 to TRBJ2-7; TRBD1 agrees at 7 bases. The CDR3 totals 15 residues. V lost 4 bases and J lost 3; bases outside the gene matches: 9. Germline values: CDR1 SGHDN, CDR2 FVKESK. CDR3 amino acids: CASSPPGTVDYEQYF. The DNA for the CDR3 is TGTGCCAGCAGCCCGCCCGGGACAGTCGACTACGAGCAGTACTTC.

This clonotype has a count of ten or more. The chain employs TRBV7-9 and TRBJ2-1, with no clear D. V lost 2 bases and J lost 10, with 21 bases in between. Per germline, CDR1 SEHNR and CDR2 FQNEAQ (reference sequence). The length of the CDR3 is 16 residues. CDR3 sequence: CASSLRVEGPQSEQFF. The CDR3 DNA is TGTGCCAGCAGCTTACGTGTGGAAGGACCACAAAGCGAGCAGTTCTTC.

There are many counts of this clonotype. The chain has TRBV6-5 and TRBJ2-2; D unclear. Between the trimmed V and J ends, which lost 5 bases and 2 bases, there was a span of 9 bases. Germline CDR1 reads MNHEY; CDR2 reads SVGAGI. The CDR3 consists of 14 residues. CDR3 sequence (DNA): TGTGCCAGCAGTCACGTTCGAAACACCGGGGAGCTGTTTTTT. The encoded protein is CASSHVRNTGELFF.

This clonotype was seen at least ten times. The V gene is TRBV28, the J gene TRBJ2-7; D uncertain. The CDR3 is 15 amino acids. Germline values: CDR1 MDHEN, CDR2 SYDVKM. V was shortened by 6 bases and J by 6 bases, with 21 bases between the two germline ends. The CDR3 is CASRHSTVQLREQYF. CDR3 bases: TGTGCCAGCAGGCACAGTACGGTTCAGCTACGCGAGCAGTACTTC.

Points on this clonotype: The DNA is left out, because the CDR3 cannot be placed on it with certainty; the CDR3 is given as TCRdb lists it. V usage is TRBV7-2 and J usage is TRBJ2-2; the D segment call TRBD2 is taken from the table without a DNA check. The CDR3 region is 24 residues in length, termini included. Germline CDR1 reads SGHTA; CDR2 reads FQGNSA. The CDR3 is CASSLGLAGVYEQSFGPGTGELFF.

Regarding this clonotype: The limits of the CDR3 on the DNA are not certain, so only TCRdb's listed CDR3 is given. The chain couples TRBV7-2 to TRBJ2-1; the DNA was not used to check the table's D call, TRBD1. The CDR3 contains 21 residues when both ends are counted. CDR1 and CDR2 (germline): SGHTA, FQGNSA. The CDR3: CASSPLCASSPTGQSTNEQFF.

The chain is built from TRBV25-1 and TRBJ2-3; D perhaps matches TRBD2 (5 bases). Trimming took 9 bases from V and 8 from J, leaving 21 bases between them. Germline-derived CDR1 and CDR2 are MGHDK and SYGVNS. This CDR3 region has 14 residues. This chain's CDR3 is CAREPRAGGGTQYF. For the CDR3, the DNA is TGTGCCAGAGAACCCAGAGCAGGCGGAGGTACGCAGTATTTT.

This clonotype was counted many times. V gene TRBV7-3 combines with J gene TRBJ2-1; perhaps TRBD2 as D (6 bases). Trimming cost V 5 bases and J 7 bases, with 21 bases left between them. Germline V CDR1 and CDR2: SGHTA, FQGTGA. This CDR3 contains 16 residues. CDR3 bases: TGTGCCAGCAGCCTACAAGGAGGGTCGGATTTGAATGAGCAGTTCTTC. It codes for CASSLQGGSDLNEQFF.

There are many counts of this clonotype. The rearrangement links TRBV2 to TRBJ2-5; D is possibly TRBD1 (6 bases). Germline V gene data show CDR1 as SNHLY and CDR2 as FYNNEI. Trimming stripped 8 bases from V and 5 bases from J, with 18 bases between. CDR3 size: 14 residues. This chain's CDR3 is CASGRTQRGETQYF. Here the CDR3 DNA reads TGTGCCAGCGGTAGGACGCAGAGGGGGGAGACCCAGTACTTC.

As to this clonotype: A much larger clone differs by one base, so this may be a read error. Here the CDR3 reads CASSYSQDGWFF. The CDR3 DNA sequence: TGTGCCAGCAGTTACTCCCAGGACGGGTGGTTCTTC. The rearrangement uses TRBV6-2 or TRBV6-3 and TRBJ2-1; D is uncertain. The CDR3 is 12 residues long. V was pared by 0 bases and J by 15 bases, with 12 bases between. Looked up from germline, CDR1 is MNHEY and CDR2 is SVGEGT.

V usage is TRBV29-1 and J usage is TRBJ1-1; D remains ambiguous. V was shortened by 6 bases and J by 8 bases, with 10 bases between the two germline ends. The CDR3 length is 10 residues. Germline lookup yields CDR1 SQVTM and CDR2 ANQGSEA. The CDR3 region is CSVQQFEAFF. The CDR3 DNA follows: TGCAGCGTACAACAGTTCGAAGCTTTCTTT.

V usage is TRBV6-1 and J usage is TRBJ2-7; 11 bases are shared with TRBD2. The V segment lost 5 bases and the J segment 0 bases; nucleotides outside the gene matches: 3. CDR1 and CDR2 (germline): MNHNS, SASEGT. This CDR3 is built from 15 residues. The CDR3 DNA follows: TGTGCCAGCAGTCCCGGGACTAGCGGCTCCTACGAGCAGTACTTC. Its protein is CASSPGTSGSYEQYF.

This clonotype has a count of ten or more. The chain recombines TRBV27 with TRBJ1-4; 7 nucleotides agree with TRBD1. Germline values: CDR1 MNHEY, CDR2 SMNVEV (reference sequence). The CDR3 consists of 15 residues. Trimming removed 6 bases from V and 3 bases from J; junction bases left unmatched: 7. The CDR3 DNA reads as TGTGCCAGCAGACCTCCGGGACAGCCTAATGAAAAACTGTTTTTT. Translation gives CASRPPGQPNEKLFF.

The chain joins TRBV20-1 to TRBJ1-4; D remains ambiguous. The CDR3 sequence is 11 residues long. V was clipped by 3 bases and J by 8 bases, with 7 bases between them. From germline, CDR1 is DFQATT and CDR2 SNEGSKA (reference sequence). The CDR3 here is CSARVSEKLFF. The DNA of the CDR3 is TGCAGTGCTAGGGTTTCCGAAAAACTGTTTTTT.

This clonotype was detected many times. Germline and junction disagree at one end, which may indicate a read error. This rearrangement joins TRBV6-5 to TRBJ2-7; 8 bases map to TRBD2. The CDR3 has 17 amino acids. Germline values: CDR1 MNHEY, CDR2 SVGAGI. In nucleotides, the CDR3 is TGTGCCAGCAGTCACTCCCGGACGGGGGGGGGAAGGTACGAGCAGTACTTC. This encodes CASSHSRTGGGRYEQYF.

In its sample, this clonotype was seen many times. The chain is built from TRBV10-3 and TRBJ2-3; D gene uncertain. Germline V CDR1 and CDR2: ENHRY, SYGVKD. This CDR3 has 10 residues. V shed 8 bases and J shed 11 bases, with 11 bases lying between them. CDR3 in DNA: TGTGCCATCGGGGATAGGGAGCAGTATTTT. Its protein product is CAIGDREQYF.

This clonotype was seen a few times. The rearrangement uses TRBV12-3 or TRBV12-4 and TRBJ1-1, with 7 positions matching TRBD1. The V segment lost 2 bases and the J segment 0 bases; nucleotides outside the gene matches: 6. The CDR3 is made up of 16 amino acids. CDR3 loop: CASSLRDSNMNTEAFF. DNA for the CDR3: TGTGCCAGCAGTTTACGGGACAGCAACATGAACACTGAAGCTTTCTTT.

This clonotype was detected many times. CDR3 in amino acids: CASSSHLDGYTF. Written as DNA, the CDR3 is TGTGCCAGCAGTTCCCATTTAGATGGCTACACCTTC. V usage is TRBV28 and J usage is TRBJ1-2, with D uncertain. The V end lost 4 bases, the J end lost 6 bases, and 9 bases lay between the germline ends. CDR3 length equals 12 residues. The V gene's germline CDR1 is MDHEN and CDR2 SYDVKM.

This clonotype was found many times. The chain links TRBV7-3 to TRBJ2-1; 8 positions agree with TRBD2. Trimming took 4 bases from V and 8 from J; bases not matched to a gene: 7. Germline V CDR1 and CDR2: SGHTA, FQGTGA. There are 14 residues in the CDR3. CDR3 DNA sequence: TGTGCCAGCAGCTATAGCGGGGAGGGGGATGAGCAGTTCTTC. Its protein is CASSYSGEGDEQFF.

This clonotype was recorded at least ten times. The J gene is TRBJ2-7, the V gene TRBV18; 7 bases are shared with TRBD1. The CDR3 is 15 amino acids. Germline V gene sequence: CDR1 KGHSH, CDR2 LQKENI. Unmatched junction bases numbered 10, after V lost 6 bases and J lost 2 bases. This chain's CDR3 is CASSVTGQSTYEQYF. CDR3 coding DNA: TGTGCCAGCTCGGTGACAGGGCAGTCGACCTACGAGCAGTACTTC.

Of note for this clonotype: This is likely a read error, given that the CDR3 carries no conserved phenylalanine or tryptophan at its end. The DNA is left out, because the CDR3 cannot be placed on it with certainty; the CDR3 is given as TCRdb lists it. This CDR3 is CSAAGQSPYERYL. This rearrangement joins TRBV20-1 to TRBJ2-7; the DNA was not used to check the table's D call, TRBD1. 13 amino acids form the CDR3, both terminal residues included. Germline assignment: CDR1 DFQATT and CDR2 SNEGSKA (reference sequence).